This note documents a single T cell receptor (beta chain) sequence. The antigen it recognizes is unknown. Base quality data are lacking; no much larger clone is found one base away. The collaborating institutions used their own protocols to collect whole blood in K2EDTA tubes. For TCRbeta analysis, collaborators shipped samples as frozen whole blood, isolated PBMCs, or DNA extracted from either of those sample types. The data belong to a study of blood T cell repertoires in COVID-19 (TCRdb year 2020). For context, the study as a whole: The collaborator samples originated in the United States, Italy and Spain and spanned the acute and convalescent phases of COVID-19. The samples were drawn from the first 160 participants of the ongoing ImmuneRACE study and from 950 to 1,500 subjects provided by 6 global collaborators. The sample metadata nearly always contained a de-identified subject ID, COVID-19 status, age in years and sex. Subjects who had been exposed to COVID-19, were actively infected with it, or had recovered from it provided the deeply sampled blood TCRbeta repertoires that made up the dataset. The prospective study material was composed of cDNA or gDNA derived from T cells, B-cell-depleted T cells, or PBMCs. HLA class I and class II types, where available, came from metadata supplied by the sample provider rather than from assay-based typing. The repertoires were released in a freely available public database intended as a resource for research on the immune response to SARS-CoV-2. Paper-wide results and their limitations: Clinical and demographic metadata were provided uncurated, with the amount varying by source and participant.

V is cut by 1 base and J by 8 bases, and the space between the germline ends is 11 bases. Based on the germline V gene, the CDR1 and CDR2 sequences are ENHRY and SYGVKD. The CDR3 sequence holds 13 residues, the cysteine and phenylalanine included. Just CDR3 DNA is preserved here, 39 bases in frame from base 1. TCRbeta CDR3 regions were amplified from genomic DNA using the immunoSEQ Assay, a bias-controlled multiplex PCR. For the original study's pipeline: The number of nucleated cells in each sample was estimated by amplification of reference gene primers within the assay. To quantify the absolute abundance of each unique TCRbeta CDR3 rearrangement, sequence reads were collapsed and filtered. For each sample, productive Simpson clonality was calculated by taking the square root of Simpson's diversity index across productive rearrangements. This is the immuneACCESS table as TCRdb keeps it, with only in-frame sequences that have V and J called. A part of the clones is gone; compared with another copy, unresolved V genes explain less than half, and the rest is unexplained. From that table come the V and J calls and clone size; the DNA was used to work out D and trimming. Counted in this sample were about 90,000 clones; around nine tenths of them appeared once. Approximately 3.6% of the sample is in the top ten clones.

The TCR comes from a woman in her sixties or seventies with acute or convalescent COVID-19. What was sequenced was peripheral blood. The chain links TRBV10-3 with TRBJ1-2; the D gene remains uncertain. Read as DNA, the sequence is TGTGCCATCAGTGAGTTGGCAGGCGAAGGCTACACCTTC. This sequence encodes CAISELAGEGYTF.